These 21 T cell receptor beta chains came from one sample sequenced in a study of vaccination and CD4 T cells after COVID-19. Their recognized antigens are unknown. CD4+ T cells that had been cultured provided DNA sequenced with the Oncomine TCR Beta short-read assay. MiXCR, applied by TCRdb to the PCR reads, yields one record per CDR3 protein. The data contain roughly 15,000 distinct CDR3 sequences, around two fifths of them singletons. Treatment in this sample: roughly 10-day PBMC culture with coronavirus spike peptide pools or control peptides (ViraFEST assay). The sample taken for sequencing was CD4+ T cells from blood, cultured in vitro. The source of these receptors is a human donor who had recovered from COVID-19.

This clonotype has only a few counts. The J gene is TRBJ2-3, the V gene TRBV20-1, with 9 positions matching TRBD1. V lost 2 bases and J lost 5; bases outside the gene matches: 11. Germline V gives CDR1 DFQATT, CDR2 SNEGSKA (reference sequence). The CDR3 has 16 amino acids. DNA of the CDR3: TGCAGTGCTAGAAACTACAGGGGGCTAACGGTAGATACGCAGTATTTT. It is translated as CSARNYRGLTVDTQYF.

V usage is TRBV18 and J usage is TRBJ1-1, with D tentatively TRBD1 (5 bases). Germline values: CDR1 KGHSH, CDR2 LQKENI. The CDR3 spans 15 residues. Trimming pared 0 bases from V and 8 bases from J, leaving 16 bases between. The chain's CDR3 is CASSPPQGLPVEAFF. Written as DNA, the CDR3 is TGTGCCAGCTCACCACCGCAGGGACTCCCTGTGGAAGCTTTCTTT.

CDR3 sequence: CASSFPTSGNTIYF. The DNA for the CDR3 is TGTGCCAGCAGTTTTCCTACCTCTGGAAACACCATATATTTT. The J gene is TRBJ1-3, the V gene TRBV28, with D uncertain. The germline gives CDR1 MDHEN, CDR2 SYDVKM. The CDR3 is 14 residues long. V lost 3 bases and J lost 0, with 6 bases in between.

The V gene is TRBV5-4, the J gene TRBJ2-5; 7 bases are a match to TRBD2. The V gene's germline CDR1 is SGHNT and CDR2 YYREEE (reference sequence). V was clipped by 4 bases and J by 1 base; unmatched bases: 13. This CDR3 comprises 17 residues. CDR3 DNA sequence: TGTGCCAGCAGCGCAATTGGGGGGGGACGGAGCCAAGAGACCCAGTACTTC. This translates into CASSAIGGGRSQETQYF. Based on the CDR3 plus reference TRBV5-4 and TRBJ2-5, the full variable domain is ETGVTQSPTHLIKTRGQQVTLRCSSQSGHNTVSWYQQALGQGPQFIFQYYREEENGRGNFPPRFSGLQFPNYSSELNVNALELDDSALYLCASSAIGGGRSQETQYFGPGTRLLVL.

This clonotype was seen a handful of times. This sequence joins TRBV7-2 and TRBJ1-5, with D hard to call. Germline V gene sequence: CDR1 SGHTA, CDR2 FQGNSA. This CDR3 comprises 15 residues. Trimming pared 1 base from V and 4 bases from J, leaving 11 bases between. CDR3 residues: CASSLVSDGNQPQHF. Written as DNA, the CDR3 is TGTGCCAGCAGCTTAGTGAGTGATGGGAATCAGCCCCAGCATTTT.

In its sample, this clonotype was seen a few times. V gene TRBV5-6 combines with J gene TRBJ1-6; D gene ambiguous. The CDR3 contains 15 residues. V was cut by 4 bases and J by 9 bases, with 17 bases left in between. Per germline, CDR1 SGHDT and CDR2 YYEEEE. The CDR3, as DNA: TGTGCCAGCAGCGACCTTGGGAAAACGGGTTCACCCCTCCACTTT. Its protein is CASSDLGKTGSPLHF.

This sequence joins TRBV20-1 and TRBJ2-1, with D uncertain. Germline V gives CDR1 DFQATT, CDR2 SNEGSKA (reference sequence). V was trimmed by 6 bases and J by 4 bases, leaving 10 bases between them. The CDR3 sequence is 12 residues long. CDR3 loop: CSAPAVYNEQFF. The CDR3 DNA is TGCAGTGCCCCCGCGGTTTACAATGAGCAGTTCTTC.

This clonotype was observed a handful of times. The junction shows a germline mismatch at one end, possibly a read error. This sequence joins TRBV6-2 or TRBV6-3 and TRBJ1-2; TRBD1 aligns across 8 bases. The CDR3 has 13 amino acids. Looked up from germline, CDR1 is MNHEY and CDR2 is SVGEGT. CDR3 nucleotide sequence: TGTGCCAGCACGGACAGGGCTAACGATGGCTACACCTTC. Translated, it gives CASTDRANDGYTF.

The chain couples TRBV2 to TRBJ1-5; D is ambiguous. There are 12 residues in the CDR3. Germline V gene data show CDR1 as SNHLY and CDR2 as FYNNEI. V lost 3 bases to trimming and J lost 4 bases, with 4 bases between them. The CDR3, as DNA: TGTGCCAGCAGTGACCCGAATCAGCCCCAGCATTTT. Amino acids: CASSDPNQPQHF.

This chain uses TRBV10-3 with TRBJ1-1, with D perhaps TRBD1 (6 bases). The germline CDR1 and CDR2 sequences are ENHRY and SYGVKD. The CDR3 is 17 residues long. Trimming removed 5 bases from V and 1 base from J, with 20 bases in between. The CDR3 DNA reads as TGTGCCATCAGTCCTATGGGGAGGAAACAGGGGAACACTGAAGCTTTCTTT. Its translation: CAISPMGRKQGNTEAFF.

The chain links TRBV21-1 to TRBJ1-6. TRBV21-1 is designated a pseudogene. The CDR3 consists of 12 residues. The CDR3 here is CASSKCWSPLHF. Written as DNA, the CDR3 is TGTGCCAGCAGCAAATGTTGGTCACCCCTCCACTTT.

This chain connects TRBV30 to TRBJ1-6, with D possibly matching TRBD1 (5 bases). CDR1 and CDR2 from the germline V gene are GTSNPN and SVGIG (reference sequence). The CDR3 totals 11 residues. Trimming removed 3 bases at V and 8 bases at J, with 5 bases between. The CDR3 DNA is TGTGCCTGGAGAGGGGATTCACCCCTCCACTTT. Its protein product is CAWRGDSPLHF.

This clonotype was detected only once. This chain links TRBV7-3 with TRBJ2-1, with 7 nucleotides matching TRBD2. The CDR3 is 15 amino acids. The junction had 10 bases not matched to a gene; V was cut back by 2 bases and J by 9 bases. The germline gives CDR1 SGHTA, CDR2 FQGTGA. The CDR3 is CASSLDTSVLGEQFF. CDR3 DNA sequence: TGTGCCAGCAGCTTAGATACTAGCGTCCTAGGTGAGCAGTTCTTC.

This chain uses TRBV20-1 with TRBJ2-1, with unresolved D. V gave up 1 base and J gave up 5 bases, with 15 bases separating them. The CDR3 is made up of 15 amino acids. The V gene's germline CDR1 is DFQATT and CDR2 SNEGSKA (reference sequence). For the CDR3, the DNA is TGCAGTGCTAGAGCCCCGGAAGGAGCCAACAATGAGCAGTTCTTC. This translates into CSARAPEGANNEQFF.

This chain links TRBV5-1 with TRBJ1-2, with 7 bases lining up with TRBD1. The CDR3 length is 15 residues. V lost 0 bases and J lost 4; bases outside the gene matches: 6. From germline, CDR1 is SGHRS and CDR2 YFSETQ. Written as DNA, the CDR3 is TGCGCCAGCAGCTTGGGGGGAAGGACAGGCTATGGCTACACCTTC. Translated, it gives CASSLGGRTGYGYTF.

The V and J genes are TRBV7-8 and TRBJ2-7; D uncertain. Germline CDR1 SGHVS, CDR2 FQNEAQ. V was pared by 5 bases and J by 9 bases, with 11 bases between. The CDR3 has 11 residues. CDR3 sequence: CASSPASVQYF. The CDR3 nucleotides read TGTGCCAGCAGCCCAGCGAGTGTGCAGTACTTC.

This clonotype was seen a few times. The chain combines TRBV19 with TRBJ2-7; possibly TRBD2 for D (6 bases). Trimming pared 2 bases from V and 6 bases from J, leaving 17 bases between. The CDR3 is 15 amino acids. Germline V lookup: CDR1 LNHDA, CDR2 SQIVND (reference sequence). CDR3 region: CASSITGTLPVEQYF. CDR3 bases: TGTGCCAGTAGTATAACCGGGACTCTTCCTGTCGAGCAGTACTTC. Full variable domain (missing parts from reference TRBV19 and TRBJ2-7): DGGITQSPKYLFRKEGQNVTLSCEQNLNHDAMYWYRQDPGQGLRLIYYSQIVNDFQKGDIAEGYSVSREKKESFPLTVTSAQKNPTAFYLCASSITGTLPVEQYFGPGTRLTVT.

A remark on this clonotype: This CDR3 is missing its conserved last phenylalanine or tryptophan, likely due to a read error. In nucleotides, the CDR3 is TGTGCCAGCAGCAACGGGACTAGCGGGAGGACCCAGTACTTA. It translates to CASSNGTSGRTQYL. The rearrangement links TRBV7-8 to TRBJ2-5; 14 positions agree with TRBD2. The CDR3 consists of 14 residues. CDR1 SGHVS and CDR2 FQNEAQ come from the germline V gene. The V segment lost 5 bases and the J segment 7 bases; nucleotides outside the gene matches: 3.

The chain couples TRBV4-1 to TRBJ1-5; 10 bases match TRBD1. With V trimmed by 0 bases and J by 2 bases, 1 base remained unmatched. This CDR3 has 16 amino acids. CDR1 is MGHRA and CDR2 is YSYEKL in the germline V gene. The CDR3 loop is CASSQEGQGRNQPQHF. CDR3 nucleotides: TGCGCCAGCAGCCAAGAGGGACAGGGGCGCAATCAGCCCCAGCATTTT.

The CDR3 DNA follows: TGCAGTGCTAGAGTTAGAGCAGCACCCTACGAGCAGTACTTC. Translating it yields CSARVRAAPYEQYF. The V and J genes are TRBV20-1 and TRBJ2-7; D is uncertain. Trimming removed 1 base at V and 2 bases at J, with 12 bases between. Germline V gene data show CDR1 as DFQATT and CDR2 as SNEGSKA (reference sequence). This CDR3 region has 14 residues.

This clonotype is categorized as medium-sized (0.01 to 0.1%). This chain links TRBV6-1 with TRBJ1-6; 11 nucleotides align to TRBD1. V lost 5 bases, J lost 8 bases, and 11 bases stayed unmatched. Germline V lookup: CDR1 MNHNS, CDR2 SASEGT. The CDR3 extends over 17 amino acids. The CDR3 sequence: CASSSPPGQGAYSPLHF. The CDR3 DNA reads as TGTGCCAGCAGTAGCCCCCCCGGACAGGGGGCTTATTCACCCCTCCACTTT.